The clone carrying this T cell receptor (beta chain) was observed a few times. Antigen: not known. A read error may produce the germline difference seen at one junction end. The CDR3 loop spans 12 amino acids. The V gene's germline CDR1 is GTSNPN and CDR2 SVGIG (reference sequence). This entry comes from a study of T cells after yellow fever vaccination. Overall study results and limits: Reappearance after the booster was observed for most primary-vaccination clones (around 95% CD4, just over 85% CD8). The presence of abundant clonotypes contaminating from the bulk population was possible in FACS-sorted repertoires.

Conversion of TCR transcripts into cDNA relied on 5'RACE template switching, which added a universal primer site and UMIs. MiXCR, run by TCRdb on the 5' RACE reads, gives a single entry per CDR3 protein. The table includes about 320,000 distinct CDR3 sequences, about 4.5% detected once. This sequence was found in a man aged 18 to 30 who received the YFV17D yellow fever vaccine. The rearrangement uses TRBV30 and TRBJ1-3; maybe TRBD1 (5 bases). This material consisted of PBMCs, taken 15 days after the yellow fever booster vaccination. The CDR3 DNA reads as TGCGCCACAGGCGAACTTGGAAACACCATATATTTT. It specifies CATGELGNTIYF.